Shown below are 28 T cell receptor beta chains from a single sample sequenced in a study of cytomegalovirus exposure and HLA in healthy donors. Both 60 Vbeta primers and 13 Jbeta primers went into the PCR. The data were produced by immunoSEQ multiplex PCR, yet TCRdb's version contains in-frame clones alone and is incomplete. The sample features approximately 120,000 clones, with around 2.4% in its top ten. Sequenced material: PBMCs. Receptors originate from a man in his forties in good health and CMV-seronegative.

The J gene is TRBJ1-1, the V gene TRBV7-9, with TRBD1 identical over 8 bases. CDR3 length equals 15 residues. The V gene end was trimmed by 8 bases and the J gene end by 1 base; junction bases not matched to a gene: 9. The V gene's germline CDR1 is SEHNR and CDR2 FQNEAQ (reference sequence). The CDR3 reads CASGTTGTGNTEAFF. Written as DNA, the CDR3 is TGTGCCAGCGGCACGACAGGGACAGGGAACACTGAAGCTTTCTTT.

The chain couples TRBV28 to TRBJ1-3; D ambiguous. Trimming pared 7 bases from V and 0 bases from J, leaving 16 bases between. The CDR3 totals 16 residues. CDR1 and CDR2 from the germline V gene are MDHEN and SYDVKM. CDR3 residues: CASKTQRKSSGNTIYF. Written as DNA, the CDR3 is TGTGCCAGCAAGACCCAGAGGAAGAGCTCTGGAAACACCATATATTTT.

The chain uses TRBV29-1 and TRBJ2-5; 9 bases are a match to TRBD2. The J call may be faulty, since TRBJ2-7 better matches the DNA end. The CDR3 loop spans 12 amino acids. Germline V gene lookup returns CDR1 SQVTM and CDR2 ANQGSEA. CDR3 nucleotide sequence: TGCAGCGTGACTAGCGGCACCTACGAGCAGTACTTC. This encodes CSVTSGTYEQYF.

The chain couples TRBV7-8 to TRBJ1-5; D is unclear. In germline, CDR1 is SGHVS, CDR2 FQNEAQ. The CDR3 runs 15 residues. Trimming removed 2 bases from V and 4 bases from J, with 12 bases in between. The CDR3 sequence is CASSLLLSPNQPQHF. As DNA, the CDR3 is TGTGCCAGCAGCTTACTCTTGAGCCCGAATCAGCCCCAGCATTTT.

This chain uses TRBV11-3 with TRBJ2-7; unclear D gene. The CDR3 extends over 15 amino acids. Germline CDR1 and CDR2: SGHNT and YENEEA. V was clipped by 0 bases and J by 0 bases, with 9 bases between them. The CDR3 DNA sequence: TGTGCCAGCAGCTTAGAGGCACTAACCTCCTACGAGCAGTACTTC. The encoded protein is CASSLEALTSYEQYF.

This rearrangement joins TRBV5-4 to TRBJ2-6; the match to TRBD1 covers 9 bases. In germline, CDR1 is SGHNT, CDR2 YYREEE (reference sequence). This CDR3 comprises 18 residues. V lost 3 bases, J lost 0 bases, and 7 bases stayed unmatched. CDR3 sequence: CASSSPDRGASGANVLTF. The CDR3 DNA follows: TGTGCCAGCAGCTCACCAGACAGGGGGGCCTCTGGGGCCAACGTCCTGACTTTC.

V usage is TRBV5-4 and J usage is TRBJ2-1, with 8 bases identical to TRBD1. Per the germline V gene, CDR1 is SGHNT and CDR2 is YYREEE (reference sequence). V lost 3 bases to trimming and J lost 4 bases; unmatched junction nucleotides: 6. This CDR3 spans 15 amino acids. CDR3 sequence reads: CASSSGQGPYNEQFF. CDR3 sequence (DNA): TGTGCCAGCAGCTCCGGACAGGGACCATACAATGAGCAGTTCTTC.

The rearrangement uses TRBV6-1 and TRBJ2-7; 8 bases map to TRBD2. Unmatched junction bases numbered 3, after V lost 2 bases and J lost 12 bases. The CDR3 contains 11 residues. Per germline, CDR1 MNHNS and CDR2 SASEGT. CDR3 protein: CASSEQRGSYF. The CDR3 nucleotides are TGTGCCAGCAGTGAACAGCGGGGGTCGTACTTC.

The chain couples TRBV7-9 to TRBJ2-5, with D hard to call. Germline lookup yields CDR1 SEHNR and CDR2 FQNEAQ (reference sequence). Trimming removed 3 bases at V and 1 base at J, with 12 bases between. CDR3 length: 15 residues. CDR3 DNA sequence: TGTGCCAGCAGCTTCCCACGCGGAGCCCAAGAGACCCAGTACTTC. Amino acid sequence: CASSFPRGAQETQYF. Looking up the rest from reference TRBV7-9 and TRBJ2-5 gives the full variable domain: DTGVSQNPRHKITKRGQNVTFRCDPISEHNRLYWYRQTLGQGPEFLTYFQNEAQLEKSRLLSDRFSAERPKGSFSTLEIQRTEQGDSAMYLCASSFPRGAQETQYFGPGTRLLVL.

The genes are TRBV10-1 and TRBJ2-1; D might be TRBD2 (6 bases). CDR3 length: 14 amino acids. V was cut by 8 bases and J by 6 bases, with 17 bases left in between. CDR1 WNHNN and CDR2 SYGVQD come from the germline V gene (reference sequence). The CDR3 coding sequence is TGCGCCAGCGGTATCGGAGGGCCTCGCAATGAGCAGTTCTTC. Protein sequence: CASGIGGPRNEQFF.

The J gene is TRBJ1-4, the V gene TRBV5-1; TRBD1 matches 7 bases. J lost 4 bases, V lost 4 bases, and 7 bases had no gene match. The CDR3 is 15 amino acids. From germline, CDR1 is SGHRS and CDR2 YFSETQ. CDR3 protein: CASSPEGAYNEKLFF. The DNA for the CDR3 is TGCGCCAGCAGCCCCGAGGGGGCGTATAATGAAAAACTGTTTTTT.

The V gene is TRBV7-8, the J gene TRBJ1-2, with D possibly matching TRBD1 (5 bases). Looked up from germline, CDR1 is SGHVS and CDR2 is FQNEAQ. The CDR3 length is 17 residues. The V gene lost 5 bases and the J gene lost 7 bases, with 26 bases spanning the gap. DNA for the CDR3: TGTGCCAGCAGCCCACAGCGGGTTCCCAGTCAGGGATCTGGCTACACCTTC. It specifies CASSPQRVPSQGSGYTF.

V usage is TRBV7-2 and J usage is TRBJ2-1; TRBD1 aligns across 9 bases. V lost 5 bases and J lost 7; bases outside the gene matches: 9. This CDR3 spans 15 amino acids. From germline, CDR1 is SGHTA and CDR2 FQGNSA. Here the CDR3 reads CASSTDRGTFNEQFF. CDR3 coding DNA: TGTGCCAGCAGCACCGACAGGGGGACTTTTAATGAGCAGTTCTTC.

This sequence joins TRBV11-3 and TRBJ1-2, with TRBD1 identical over 9 bases. Germline lookup yields CDR1 SGHNT and CDR2 YENEEA. Germline trimming cut 5 bases from V and 7 bases from J; bases unmatched to any gene: 11. This CDR3 has 15 residues. The CDR3 sequence: CASSPRTGDGVGYTF. In DNA form, the CDR3 reads TGTGCCAGCAGCCCCCGGACAGGGGATGGGGTTGGCTACACCTTC.

The chain links TRBV28 to TRBJ2-5, with D maybe TRBD2 (5 bases). The J call could be wrong; TRBJ2-7 is a better fit for the DNA end. The CDR3 spans 16 residues. Germline V gene data show CDR1 as MDHEN and CDR2 as SYDVKM. CDR3 sequence reads: CASSQMSGSFSYEQYF. CDR3 coding DNA: TGTGCCAGCAGTCAAATGAGCGGTTCGTTCTCCTACGAGCAGTACTTC.

This sequence joins TRBV5-8 and TRBJ2-3; maybe TRBD1 (6 bases). The CDR3 is made up of 12 amino acids. Germline CDR1 reads SGHTS; CDR2 reads YDEGEE. Trimming took 3 bases from V and 8 from J, leaving 10 bases between them. In nucleotides, the CDR3 is TGTGCCAGCAGCTGGGGGCCTGGTACGCAGTATTTT. Residues: CASSWGPGTQYF.

The chain links TRBV5-1 to TRBJ2-5, with 13 nucleotides matching TRBD2. The germline gives CDR1 SGHRS, CDR2 YFSETQ. The CDR3 runs to 16 residues. After removal of 4 bases from V and 9 bases from J, the junction contained 12 bases not matched to a gene. The CDR3 DNA reads as TGCGCCAGCAGCCAGGGACTAGCGGGACTAGGGGAGGCCCAGTACTTC. It yields the protein CASSQGLAGLGEAQYF.

The V and J genes are TRBV28 and TRBJ2-7; TRBD2 agrees at 7 bases. Germline trimming cut 6 bases from V and 2 bases from J; bases unmatched to any gene: 7. This CDR3 is built from 14 residues. CDR1 and CDR2 (germline): MDHEN, SYDVKM. In DNA, the CDR3 is TGTGCCAGCAGAAAAAGCGGGGACCCCTACGAGCAGTACTTC. It codes for CASRKSGDPYEQYF. Complete variable domain (other parts from reference TRBV28 and TRBJ2-7): DVKVTQSSRYLVKRTGEKVFLECVQDMDHENMFWYRQDPGLGLRLIYFSYDVKMKEKGDIPEGYSVSREKKERFSLILESASTNQTSMYLCASRKSGDPYEQYFGPGTRLTVT.

The chain uses TRBV6-6 and TRBJ1-1; D unresolved. Trimming stripped 7 bases from V and 0 bases from J, with 12 bases between. This CDR3 is built from 14 residues. Germline CDR1 reads MNHNY; CDR2 reads SVGAGI (reference sequence). The CDR3 reads CASTPWLMNTEAFF. The CDR3 DNA sequence: TGTGCCAGCACTCCTTGGCTGATGAACACTGAAGCTTTCTTT.

The J gene is TRBJ2-1, the V gene TRBV11-2; D may be TRBD2 (6 bases). The CDR3 contains 12 residues. Germline CDR1 and CDR2: SGHAT and FQNNGV. Trimming removed 4 bases at V and 6 bases at J, with 7 bases between. DNA of the CDR3: TGTGCCAGCAGCTGGGACTCCAATGAGCAGTTCTTC. Its translation: CASSWDSNEQFF.

The chain combines TRBV5-1 with TRBJ2-5, with 9 bases lining up with TRBD2. CDR3 length: 16 residues. In germline, CDR1 is SGHRS, CDR2 YFSETQ. V gave up 0 bases and J gave up 5 bases; unmatched junction bases: 8. The CDR3 loop is CASSLGLAGFGETQYF. CDR3 nucleotide sequence: TGCGCCAGCAGCTTGGGTCTAGCGGGATTTGGCGAGACCCAGTACTTC.

This chain links TRBV6-1 with TRBJ1-2; perhaps TRBD1 as D (5 bases). Germline V CDR1 and CDR2: MNHNS, SASEGT. With 6 bases removed from V and 3 bases from J, the gap between germline ends came to 8 bases. The CDR3 consists of 12 residues. The CDR3: CASSQGYYGYTF. In DNA form, the CDR3 reads TGTGCCAGCAGCCAGGGATACTATGGCTACACCTTC.

The genes are TRBV4-1 and TRBJ1-5; TRBD1 is a possible D gene (6 bases). The CDR3 length is 17 residues. The germline V and J ends were trimmed by 1 base and 5 bases, with 18 bases remaining between them. CDR1 and CDR2 from the germline V gene are MGHRA and YSYEKL. The CDR3 DNA reads as TGCGCCAGCAGCCAAGGTGGATTACAGGGTATTTATCAGCCCCAGCATTTT. It is translated as CASSQGGLQGIYQPQHF.

The chain joins TRBV6-5 to TRBJ2-1; possible D gene TRBD2, 6 bases. The CDR3 is made up of 14 amino acids. Looked up from germline, CDR1 is MNHEY and CDR2 is SVGAGI. The V end lost 9 bases, the J end lost 8 bases, and 20 bases lay between the germline ends. CDR3 bases: TGTGCCAGAGAACTAACGGGAGTGGGGTATGAGCAGTTCTTC. Residues: CARELTGVGYEQFF.

V and J are TRBV5-4 and TRBJ1-3, with D perhaps matching TRBD1 (5 bases). CDR3 size: 15 residues. From germline, CDR1 is SGHNT and CDR2 YYREEE (reference sequence). Deletions cut 0 bases from V and 3 bases from J, with 10 bases between. The CDR3 region has the DNA TGTGCCAGCAGCTTGGATCAGGGAGGTGGAAACACCATATATTTT. This encodes CASSLDQGGGNTIYF.

CDR3 DNA: TGTGCCAGCAGCTACGGACAGGCCTACGAGCAGTACTTC. The encoded protein is CASSYGQAYEQYF. V is TRBV5-4 and J is TRBJ2-7, with 7 bases fitting TRBD1. Germline V gives CDR1 SGHNT, CDR2 YYREEE (reference sequence). V lost 3 bases and J lost 2; bases outside the gene matches: 2. CDR3 length equals 13 residues.

The chain has TRBV2 and TRBJ2-1; the D gene is possibly TRBD2 (5 bases). CDR3 size: 15 residues. Germline V gives CDR1 SNHLY, CDR2 FYNNEI. Trimming took 7 bases from V and 7 from J, leaving 20 bases between them. DNA for the CDR3: TGTGCCAGCATCCTACACCCTAGCCCGGGAAATGAGCAGTTCTTC. As protein: CASILHPSPGNEQFF.

The chain employs TRBV6-5 and TRBJ1-3, with D perhaps TRBD1 (5 bases). The ends were cut back, 2 bases at V and 1 base at J, with 12 bases in the middle. CDR3 size: 16 residues. Looked up from germline, CDR1 is MNHEY and CDR2 is SVGAGI. In DNA form, the CDR3 reads TGTGCCAGCAGTTACGGGGCCAGGCCTTCTGGAAACACCATATATTTT. Translation gives CASSYGARPSGNTIYF.